Shown below are 22 T cell receptor beta chains from a single sample sequenced in a study of T-cell memory formation after mild COVID-19. TCRdb passed the 5' RACE reads through MiXCR, listing each CDR3 protein once. The data contain 500,000 to 600,000 distinct CDR3 sequences, about a sixth of them singletons. Specimen: PBMCs or a T cell subset sorted from them (not recorded which). Source of these receptors: an adult woman who had mild COVID-19 (a few samples of this study predate the infection). Cell type and time point are not known.

The chain employs TRBV5-6 and TRBJ2-7; TRBD2 agrees at 8 bases. CDR1 is SGHDT, CDR2 YYEEEE, per germline. The CDR3 has 14 amino acids. The ends lost 2 bases at V and 3 bases at J; junction bases unmatched: 4. The CDR3 bases are TGTGCCAGCAGCTTTGGTAGCGGGGACTACGAGCAGTACTTC. Translated: CASSFGSGDYEQYF.

This clonotype was seen a handful of times. The chain uses TRBV6-2 or TRBV6-3 and TRBJ2-5; TRBD1 matches at 9 bases. This CDR3 region has 16 residues. The J segment lost 4 bases and the V segment lost 6 bases, leaving 12 bases of the junction unmatched. CDR1 and CDR2 from the germline V gene are MNHEY and SVGEGT. The CDR3 DNA reads TGTGCCAGCAGCCGCCCCCGGACAGGGGATGGAGAGACCCAGTACTTC. Its protein is CASSRPRTGDGETQYF.

The gene calls are TRBV7-3 and TRBJ2-2; a possible D gene is TRBD1 (5 bases). V lost 5 bases and J lost 5, with 9 bases in between. The CDR3 has 13 residues. Germline V gene sequence: CDR1 SGHTA, CDR2 FQGTGA. CDR3: CASSDSWTGELFF. In nucleotides, the CDR3 is TGTGCCAGCAGCGACAGCTGGACCGGGGAGCTGTTTTTT.

This clonotype has just a few counts. The rearrangement joins TRBV18 to TRBJ2-1; possible D gene TRBD2, 5 bases. V lost 0 bases, J lost 5 bases, and 8 bases lay in between. Germline V CDR1 and CDR2: KGHSH, LQKENI. This CDR3 is built from 14 residues. The DNA of the CDR3 is TGTGCCAGCTCACCACCGCCTAGCAACAATGAGCAGTTCTTC. Encoded protein: CASSPPPSNNEQFF.

The rearrangement joins TRBV4-1 to TRBJ1-1; 9 nucleotides line up with TRBD1. There are 13 residues in the CDR3. Germline V CDR1 and CDR2: MGHRA, YSYEKL. The junction had 1 base not matched to a gene; V was cut back by 4 bases and J by 4 bases. The chain's CDR3 is CASSRDRATEAFF. The CDR3, as DNA: TGCGCCAGCAGCCGGGACAGGGCCACTGAAGCTTTCTTT.

The chain is built from TRBV29-1 and TRBJ1-2; D remains unclear. Germline V gene data show CDR1 as SQVTM and CDR2 as ANQGSEA. CDR3 length equals 14 residues. The ends were cut back, 6 bases at V and 4 bases at J, with 18 bases in the middle. The CDR3 nucleotides are TGCAGCGTATCACAAGGGCCCCGATCCTATGGCTACACCTTC. It is translated as CSVSQGPRSYGYTF.

V usage is TRBV12-3 or TRBV12-4 and J usage is TRBJ2-4; possible D gene TRBD2, 5 bases. The ends were cut back, 2 bases at V and 8 bases at J, with 7 bases in the middle. This CDR3 has 12 amino acids. CDR3 loop: CASSLSGDIQYF. The CDR3 nucleotides are TGTGCCAGCAGTTTATCCGGGGACATTCAGTACTTC.

The chain joins TRBV29-1 to TRBJ2-5, with TRBD1 as a possible D gene (6 bases). Germline CDR1 SQVTM, CDR2 ANQGSEA. The CDR3 is made up of 12 amino acids. V dropped 7 bases and J dropped 3 bases, with 12 bases sitting between them. The CDR3: CSAGQKEETQYF. The CDR3 coding sequence is TGCAGCGCCGGACAGAAGGAAGAGACCCAGTACTTC.

This clonotype was seen a handful of times. This sequence joins TRBV7-9 and TRBJ1-3; 8 bases match TRBD1. The CDR3 runs to 16 residues. The junction had 12 bases not matched to a gene; V was cut back by 8 bases and J by 3 bases. Germline CDR1 is SEHNR and CDR2 is FQNEAQ (reference sequence). CDR3 in amino acids: CASLINGQGGGNTIYF. The CDR3 DNA reads TGTGCCAGCCTTATAAACGGACAGGGAGGTGGAAACACCATATATTTT.

The chain combines TRBV20-1 with TRBJ1-5; TRBD1 is a possible D gene (5 bases). The CDR3 totals 13 residues. Looked up from germline, CDR1 is DFQATT and CDR2 is SNEGSKA (reference sequence). Trimming cost V 1 base and J 6 bases, with 10 bases left between them. The CDR3 DNA follows: TGCAGTGCTAGAGTATGGGGACGTCAGCCCCAGCATTTT. It codes for CSARVWGRQPQHF.

V gene TRBV13 combines with J gene TRBJ2-1; a weak D match, TRBD2 (6 bases). V lost 4 bases and J 8 bases, leaving 15 bases between the germline ends. The CDR3 runs to 14 residues. The V gene's germline CDR1 is PRHDT and CDR2 FYEKMQ (reference sequence). The CDR3, as DNA: TGTGCCAGCAGCTGGGGACTTGCCGTGGATGAGCAGTTCTTC. This encodes CASSWGLAVDEQFF.

CDR3 amino acids: CASSPGHSNTIYF. The CDR3 DNA reads as TGTGCCAGCAGCCCGGGACATTCAAACACCATATATTTT. The gene calls are TRBV7-9 and TRBJ1-3; possible D gene TRBD1, 6 bases. Trimming removed 5 bases from V and 6 bases from J, with 11 bases in between. Germline CDR1 is SEHNR and CDR2 is FQNEAQ (reference sequence). This CDR3 is 13 amino acids long. Filled out from reference TRBV7-9 and TRBJ1-3, the complete variable domain reads DTGVSQNPRHKITKRGQNVTFRCDPISEHNRLYWYRQTLGQGPEFLTYFQNEAQLEKSRLLSDRFSAERPKGSFSTLEIQRTEQGDSAMYLCASSPGHSNTIYFGEGSWLTVV.

This clonotype came up a few times. J is TRBJ2-7 and V is TRBV20-1, with D unresolved. This CDR3 is built from 15 residues. CDR1 DFQATT and CDR2 SNEGSKA come from the germline V gene (reference sequence). With 0 bases removed from V and 7 bases from J, the gap between germline ends came to 19 bases. The CDR3 DNA reads as TGCAGTGCTAGAGATTTCTCCGCTTTTTCTGAAGAGCAGTACTTC. Its protein product is CSARDFSAFSEEQYF.

J is TRBJ1-1 and V is TRBV29-1, with 10 bases identical to TRBD1. This CDR3 has 11 amino acids. V shed 5 bases, J shed 10 bases, and the junction held 4 bases outside the gene matches. Germline V lookup: CDR1 SQVTM, CDR2 ANQGSEA. The CDR3 region is CSVLGTGAAFF. CDR3 nucleotide sequence: TGCAGCGTTCTCGGGACAGGGGCAGCTTTCTTT.

Only a few counts were recorded for this clonotype. V and J are TRBV15 and TRBJ1-1, with D perhaps TRBD1 (6 bases). The CDR3 has 15 residues. Germline V lookup: CDR1 LNHNV, CDR2 YYDKDF (reference sequence). The ends were cut back, 1 base at V and 6 bases at J, with 15 bases in the middle. The CDR3 nucleotides are TGTGCCACCAGCAGAGCACGATCCACAGGGCCTGAAGCTTTCTTT. As protein: CATSRARSTGPEAFF.

In this sample, this clonotype turned up a few times. This chain connects TRBV6-2 or TRBV6-3 to TRBJ2-1; D is perhaps TRBD2 (6 bases). The CDR3 has 16 residues. Germline V lookup: CDR1 MNHEY, CDR2 SVGEGT. Deletions cut 9 bases from V and 0 bases from J, with 18 bases between. The chain's CDR3 is CASILRAGSSYNEQFF. The CDR3 DNA follows: TGTGCCAGTATCCTCCGGGCGGGGAGCTCCTACAATGAGCAGTTCTTC.

The V and J genes are TRBV5-6 and TRBJ2-6; D unresolved. Germline CDR1 and CDR2: SGHDT and YYEEEE. The CDR3 loop spans 18 amino acids. Trimming removed 0 bases from V and 2 bases from J, with 15 bases in between. CDR3 loop: CASSLVLGPTPGANVLTF. As DNA, the CDR3 is TGTGCCAGCAGCTTGGTTTTAGGTCCGACCCCTGGGGCCAACGTCCTGACTTTC.

Here the CDR3 DNA reads TGTGCCAGCAGCGGAAAGGGACAGTCCTACAATGAGCAGTTCTTC. It is translated as CASSGKGQSYNEQFF. The chain couples TRBV7-2 to TRBJ2-1, with 7 bases aligning to TRBD1. Germline values: CDR1 SGHTA, CDR2 FQGNSA. The CDR3 spans 15 residues. The V and J ends lost 5 bases and 1 base, in that order; junction bases with no gene match: 5.

The chain has TRBV12-3 or TRBV12-4 and TRBJ1-3; tentative D call: TRBD1 (5 bases). Trimming pared 3 bases from V and 0 bases from J, leaving 12 bases between. There are 16 residues in the CDR3. This chain's CDR3 is CASSFPQGNSGNTIYF. The CDR3 DNA reads as TGTGCCAGCAGTTTTCCCCAGGGCAACTCTGGAAACACCATATATTTT.

The chain joins TRBV5-6 to TRBJ1-2, with a tentative D call TRBD1 (6 bases). This CDR3 has 13 residues. In germline, CDR1 is SGHDT, CDR2 YYEEEE. Trimming stripped 3 bases from V and 2 bases from J, with 8 bases between. CDR3 coding DNA: TGTGCCAGCAGCTCGCAGGGGAACTATGGCTACACCTTC. This sequence encodes CASSSQGNYGYTF.

The table lists this clonotype with a few counts. The genes are TRBV2 and TRBJ2-1, with D possibly being TRBD2 (6 bases). The CDR3 contains 18 residues. V lost 7 bases and J lost 0, with 22 bases in between. The germline CDR1 and CDR2 sequences are SNHLY and FYNNEI. In DNA form, the CDR3 reads TGTGCCAGCACCGAAACCCACTCTGCGGGGAGCTCCTACAATGAGCAGTTCTTC. Amino acids: CASTETHSAGSSYNEQFF.

CDR3 residues: CSARGLVRSGTPYEQYF. The CDR3 nucleotides are TGCAGTGCTAGAGGATTAGTGCGAAGCGGGACCCCCTACGAGCAGTACTTC. The gene calls are TRBV20-1 and TRBJ2-7; 7 nucleotides agree with TRBD2. CDR1 and CDR2 (germline): DFQATT, SNEGSKA (reference sequence). The CDR3 is made up of 17 amino acids. J was trimmed by 2 bases and V by 1 base; bases with no gene match: 14.